This entry is about one T cell receptor (beta chain). The CDR3 runs 12 residues. CDR1 and CDR2 (germline): SQVTM, ANQGSEA. Between the trimmed V and J ends, which lost 7 bases and 5 bases, there was a span of 14 bases. The data originate from a study of T cell responses to AZD1222 COVID-19 vaccine. TCRdb's copy holds only in-frame clones and misses some; the assay was immunoSEQ multiplex PCR. This table has 180,000 or so clones, over 80% appearing once. This receptor was obtained from an adult who received the MenACWY meningococcal vaccine as a control. The specimen comprised peripheral blood, sampled 28 days after the second dose of the MenACWY control vaccine. This sequence joins TRBV29-1 and TRBJ1-1; D gene unclear. The CDR3 region is CSASIVETEAFF. The CDR3 DNA reads as TGCAGCGCCTCGATTGTAGAGACTGAAGCTTTCTTT.